A selection of T cell receptor beta chains follows, all from one sample in a study of OX40 agonist ivuxolimab in advanced cancers. The data were produced by immunoSEQ multiplex PCR, yet TCRdb's version contains in-frame clones alone and is incomplete. The top ten hold about 14% of the sample, which has about 19,000 clones, approximately 79% seen once. Sample: CD4+ or CD8+ T cells sorted from blood, taken in a trial of the OX40 agonist ivuxolimab. The receptors here all came from an adult with an advanced solid tumor such as melanoma, head and neck, liver or kidney cancer. Each CDR3 is given with its conserved first and last residue. Each record gives: clone size, D gene, J gene, V gene, CDR3 length, CDR3 DNA, CDR3 protein. The D gene is left open where the match is weak. Size tells how often a clone was seen (once, few, many) or the class of an expanded clone, and some rows leave it out.

-	TRBD1	TRBJ1-3	TRBV6-5	15	TGTGCCAGCAGTTACTCGACAGGGGAGCGAAACACCATATATTTT	CASSYSTGERNTIYF
-	-	TRBJ1-4	TRBV30	15	TGTGCCTGGAATGTTCCGGGACGGGCTAATGAAAAACTGTTTTTT	CAWNVPGRANEKLFF
once	TRBD2	TRBJ2-7	TRBV30	16	TGTGCCTGGAGTAAGTTATTCAGGCGGGGGACCTACGAGCAGTACTTC	CAWSKLFRRGTYEQYF
-	TRBD1	TRBJ2-3	TRBV27	16	TGTGCCAGCAGTTTGGGCAGGGGGCTAAGCACAGATACGCAGTATTTT	CASSLGRGLSTDTQYF
-	-	TRBJ2-5	TRBV7-8	16	TGTGCCAGCAGCTTTTGGGGGACCAATCGTTGGGAGACCCAGTACTTC	CASSFWGTNRWETQYF
-	-	TRBJ1-2	TRBV4-1	11	TGCGCCAGCAGCCAAGGAGATGGCTACACCTTC	CASSQGDGYTF
-	TRBD1	TRBJ2-3	TRBV27	14	TGTGCCAGCACCCGGGACAGATTCACAGATACGCAGTATTTT	CASTRDRFTDTQYF
-	-	TRBJ1-1	TRBV12-5	16	TGTGCTAGTGGTTTGTGGTCCGGGGCTGGGAACACTGAAGCTTTCTTT	CASGLWSGAGNTEAFF
-	TRBD2	TRBJ2-2	TRBV28	14	TGTGCCAGCAGCTTTCCCGGACTAGCCGGGGAGCTGTTTTTT	CASSFPGLAGELFF
-	-	TRBJ1-1	TRBV5-1	12	TGCGCCAGCAGCTCCTCTCTTGGAGAAGCTTTCTTT	CASSSSLGEAFF
-	TRBD2	TRBJ2-3	TRBV19	15	TGTGCCAGTAGTATAGGCGGGGGGCCTCAGTCTACGCAGTATTTT	CASSIGGGPQSTQYF
-	TRBD1	TRBJ1-1	TRBV29-1	12	TGCAGCGCCACGGAACAGGGGGCGAGCGCTTTCTTT	CSATEQGASAFF
-	-	TRBJ2-5	TRBV7-7	13	TGTGCCAGCAGCTTAGGCCAGGGCGAGACCCAGTACTTC	CASSLGQGETQYF
-	-	TRBJ2-3	TRBV6-1	14	TGTGCCAGCAGTGATCTGGTTAGCACAGATACGCAGTATTTT	CASSDLVSTDTQYF
once	TRBD1	TRBJ2-5	TRBV7-7	15	TGTGCCAGCAGCTTAGGGGGGACAGGGATAGAGACCCAGTACTTC	CASSLGGTGIETQYF
-	TRBD1	TRBJ1-3	TRBV2	13	TGTGCCAGCAGTGCGGACAGGGGAAACACCATATATTTT	CASSADRGNTIYF
-	-	TRBJ1-4	TRBV6-1	12	TGTGCCAGCAGTGAAGTCTATGAAAAACTGTTTTTT	CASSEVYEKLFF
once	-	TRBJ2-5	TRBV2	15	TGTGCCAGCAGTGAGCAGGGATTGGAACAAGAGACCCAGTACTTC	CASSEQGLEQETQYF
-	-	TRBJ2-2	TRBV28	15	TGTGCCAGCAGTTTGGTAGCGGCGAACACCGGGGAGCTGTTTTTT	CASSLVAANTGELFF
-	-	TRBJ2-5	TRBV7-3	11	TGTGCCAGCAGCATCTCAGGGTGGTTGTACTTC	CASSISGWLYF
-	-	TRBJ2-5	TRBV6-5	13	TGTGCCAGCAGGGGGACGGGGCAAGAGACCCAGTACTTC	CASRGTGQETQYF
-	-	TRBJ2-7	TRBV7-9	16	TGTGCCAGCAGCTCCCCTGTGGCGGGTACCCCATACGAGCAGTACTTC	CASSSPVAGTPYEQYF
few	-	TRBJ2-1	TRBV7-3	13	TGTGCCAGCAGCCAGACAGTCTACAATGAGCAGTTCTTC	CASSQTVYNEQFF